Below, one T cell receptor beta chain is given with its context. This sample is part of a study of blood T cell repertoires in COVID-19. Study-level information: COVID-19 samples from acute and convalescent phases originated in the United States, Italy and Spain. Sources were T cells, B-cell-depleted T cells, or PBMCs; the material itself was cDNA or gDNA.

Method: immunoSEQ multiplex PCR; TCRdb's copy keeps in-frame clones and lacks some. The sample records more than 200,000 clones, around nine tenths being singletons. Specimen: peripheral blood. This receptor was obtained from a middle-aged woman who had recovered from COVID-19.

CDR3 residues: CASSWSGNNQPQHF. In nucleotides, the CDR3 is TGTGCCAGTAGTTGGTCAGGGAACAATCAGCCCCAGCATTTT. This chain links TRBV19 with TRBJ1-5, with D maybe TRBD1 (5 bases). Trimming took off 5 bases at V and 3 bases at J, with 11 bases between the two ends. The CDR3 consists of 14 residues. Germline V lookup: CDR1 LNHDA, CDR2 SQIVND (reference sequence).